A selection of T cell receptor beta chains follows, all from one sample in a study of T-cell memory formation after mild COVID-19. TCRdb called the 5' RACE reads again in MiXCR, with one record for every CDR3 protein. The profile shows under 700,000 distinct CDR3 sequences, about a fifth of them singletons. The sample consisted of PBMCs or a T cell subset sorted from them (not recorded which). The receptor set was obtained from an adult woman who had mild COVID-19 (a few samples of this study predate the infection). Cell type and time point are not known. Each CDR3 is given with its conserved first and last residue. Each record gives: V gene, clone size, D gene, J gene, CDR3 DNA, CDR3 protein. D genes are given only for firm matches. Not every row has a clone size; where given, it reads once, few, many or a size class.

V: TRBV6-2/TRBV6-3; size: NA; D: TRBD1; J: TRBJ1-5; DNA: TGTGCCAGCAGTCGGGACAGCCTCCGGCAGCCCCAGCATTTT; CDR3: CASSRDSLRQPQHF
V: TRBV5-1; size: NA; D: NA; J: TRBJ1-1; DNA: TGCGCCAGCAGCGTCGGAGGGGTCGATCAAACTGAAGCTTTCTTT; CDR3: CASSVGGVDQTEAFF
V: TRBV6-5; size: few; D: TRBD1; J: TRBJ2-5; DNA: TGTGCCAGCAGTTGGGACAGGCGCCAAGAGACCCAGTACTTC; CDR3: CASSWDRRQETQYF
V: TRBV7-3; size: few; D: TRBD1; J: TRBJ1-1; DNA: TGTGCCAGCAGCTCTCAGACAGGGGGCAAGACTGAAGCTTTCTTT; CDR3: CASSSQTGGKTEAFF
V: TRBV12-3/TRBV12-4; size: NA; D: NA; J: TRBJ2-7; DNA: TGTGCCAGCAGCCTAACTTTCTACGAGCAGTACTTC; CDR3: CASSLTFYEQYF
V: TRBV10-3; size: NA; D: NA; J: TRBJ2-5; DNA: TGTGCCATCGGAGAAGGACAGCCCTTTAAGGCCCAGTACTTC; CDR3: CAIGEGQPFKAQYF
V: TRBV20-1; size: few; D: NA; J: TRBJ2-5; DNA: TGCAGTGCCAGGGGAGGATATGAAGAGACCCAGTACTTC; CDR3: CSARGGYEETQYF
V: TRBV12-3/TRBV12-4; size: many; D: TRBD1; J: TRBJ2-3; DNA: TGTGCCAGCAGAAGTGACAGGGGCGCGAATACGCAGTATTTT; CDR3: CASRSDRGANTQYF
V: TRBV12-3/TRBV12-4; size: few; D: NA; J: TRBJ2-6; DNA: TGTGCCAGCAGTAAGGGACCCGGGGCCAACGTCCTGACTTTC; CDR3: CASSKGPGANVLTF
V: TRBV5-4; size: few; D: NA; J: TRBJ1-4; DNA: TGTGCCAGCAGCAGCAACAGGGCGGTTAATGAAAAACTGTTTTTT; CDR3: CASSSNRAVNEKLFF
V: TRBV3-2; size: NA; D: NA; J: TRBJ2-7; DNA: TGTGCCAGCAGCCAAGACAGGGGTCAAATCTCCTACGAGCAGTACTTC; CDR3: CASSQDRGQISYEQYF
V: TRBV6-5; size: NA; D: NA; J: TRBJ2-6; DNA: TGTGCCAGCAGTTACTCTGGCCATTCTGGGGCCAACGTCCTGACTTTC; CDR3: CASSYSGHSGANVLTF
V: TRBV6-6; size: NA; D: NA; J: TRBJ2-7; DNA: TGTGCCAGCACTCCCCAGGGCGGGATCATCTACGAGCAGTACTTC; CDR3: CASTPQGGIIYEQYF
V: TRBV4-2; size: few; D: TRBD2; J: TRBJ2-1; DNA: TGTGCCAGCAGCCAAGAAAGTCGGGGGGGCCGTAGTGAGCAGTTCTTC; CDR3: CASSQESRGGRSEQFF
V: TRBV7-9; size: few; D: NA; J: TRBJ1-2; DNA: TGTGCCAGCAGCCGAGAGATTTATGGCTACACCTTC; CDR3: CASSREIYGYTF
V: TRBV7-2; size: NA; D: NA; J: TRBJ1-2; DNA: TGTGCCAGCAGCCCCTACGTCCACTATGGCTACACCTTC; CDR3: CASSPYVHYGYTF
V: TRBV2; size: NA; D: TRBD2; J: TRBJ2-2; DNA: TGTGCCAGCTCTAGCGGAGACACCGGGGAGCTGTTTTTT; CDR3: CASSSGDTGELFF
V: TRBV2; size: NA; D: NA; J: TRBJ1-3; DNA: TGTGCCAGCAGGACACTGTCTGGAAACACCATATATTTT; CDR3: CASRTLSGNTIYF
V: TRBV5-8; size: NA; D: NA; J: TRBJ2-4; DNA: TGTGCCAGCAGCTTGGCAGGACAGTTTCAGTACTTC; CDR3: CASSLAGQFQYF
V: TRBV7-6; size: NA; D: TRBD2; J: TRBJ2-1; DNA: TGTGCCAGCAGCTTAGCTGGCGGGGGGTGGAATGAGCAGTTCTTC; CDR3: CASSLAGGGWNEQFF
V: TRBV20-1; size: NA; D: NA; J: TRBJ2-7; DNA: TGCAGTGCTAGATCGGTTACAGACAGCTACGAGCAGTACTTC; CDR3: CSARSVTDSYEQYF
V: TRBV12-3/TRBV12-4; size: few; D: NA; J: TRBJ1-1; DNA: TGTGCCAGCATCCCCCCGGGGAACACTGAAGCTTTCTTT; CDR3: CASIPPGNTEAFF
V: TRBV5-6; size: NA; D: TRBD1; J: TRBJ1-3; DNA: TGTGCCAGCAGTCGCCCGGGACAGACGTCTGGAAACACCATATATTTT; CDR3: CASSRPGQTSGNTIYF
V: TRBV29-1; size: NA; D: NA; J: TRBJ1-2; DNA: TGCAGCACCCGGGACGGGAGTTATGGCTACACCTTC; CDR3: CSTRDGSYGYTF
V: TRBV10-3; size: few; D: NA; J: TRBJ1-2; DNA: TGTGCCATCGCCGCTACAGGGTATGGAACTGGCTACACCTTC; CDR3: CAIAATGYGTGYTF
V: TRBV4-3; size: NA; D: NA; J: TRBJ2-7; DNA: TGCGCCAGCAGCCAAGATCGGGCAGGGTACGGCGAGCAGTACTTC; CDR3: CASSQDRAGYGEQYF
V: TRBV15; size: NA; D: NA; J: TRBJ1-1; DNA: TGTGCCACCCAGGGGAACACTGAAGCTTTCTTT; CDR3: CATQGNTEAFF
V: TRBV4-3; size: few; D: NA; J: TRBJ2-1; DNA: TGCGCCAGCAGCCAAGATCCCCCTAACTACCCTAGGTGGTACAATGAGCAGTTCTTC; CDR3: CASSQDPPNYPRWYNEQFF
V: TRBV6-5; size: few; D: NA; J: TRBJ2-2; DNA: TGTGCCAGCAGTTACGATCTCAGGCAGACGACCACCGGGGAGCTGTTTTTT; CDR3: CASSYDLRQTTTGELFF
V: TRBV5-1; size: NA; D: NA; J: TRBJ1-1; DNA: TGCGCCAGCAGCTCTGAGGGGAGTTGGGCTGAAGCTTTCTTT; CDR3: CASSSEGSWAEAFF
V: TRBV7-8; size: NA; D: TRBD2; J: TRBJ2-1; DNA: TGTGCCAGCAGCCTACAGACTAGCGGCAATGAGCAGTTCTTC; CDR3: CASSLQTSGNEQFF
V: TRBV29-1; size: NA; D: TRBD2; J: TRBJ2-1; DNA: TGCAGCGTACTAGCGGAGTCCTACAATGAGCAGTTCTTC; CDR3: CSVLAESYNEQFF
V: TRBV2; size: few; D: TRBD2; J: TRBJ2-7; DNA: TGTGCCAGCACCCGGCAGGGTAGCGGGTACGAGCAGTACTTC; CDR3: CASTRQGSGYEQYF
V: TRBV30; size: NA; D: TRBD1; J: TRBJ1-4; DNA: TGTGCCTGGACTCCCGCCGGGACAGGGGCCACAGTCCTCGGAAAACTGTTTTTT; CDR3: CAWTPAGTGATVLGKLFF
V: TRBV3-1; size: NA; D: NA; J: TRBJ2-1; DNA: TGTGCCAGCATGCGGGGTCGGGAGCAGTTCTTC; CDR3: CASMRGREQFF
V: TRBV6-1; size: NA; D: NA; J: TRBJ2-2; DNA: TGTGCCAGCAGAGACTTGCTGGTGGGCCCTAACACCGGGGAGCTGTTTTTT; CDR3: CASRDLLVGPNTGELFF
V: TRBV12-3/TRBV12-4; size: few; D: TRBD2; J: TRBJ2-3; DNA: TGTGCCAGCACCCCCGGGACTAGCGACACAGATACGCAGTATTTT; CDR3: CASTPGTSDTDTQYF
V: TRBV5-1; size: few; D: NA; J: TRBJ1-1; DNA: TGCGCCAGCAGCACAGGGTTTAACACTGAAGCTTTCTTT; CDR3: CASSTGFNTEAFF
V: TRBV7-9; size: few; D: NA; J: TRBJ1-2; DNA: TGTGCCAGCAGCCTGACCAGGGGAACCAACTATGGCTACACCTTC; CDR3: CASSLTRGTNYGYTF
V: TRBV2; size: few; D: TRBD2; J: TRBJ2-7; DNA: TGTGCCAGCAGTGAAGCGACCCTAGCGGGGGGCGGATACGAGCAGTACTTC; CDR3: CASSEATLAGGGYEQYF
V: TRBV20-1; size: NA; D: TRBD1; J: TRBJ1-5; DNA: TGCAGTGCCGCGACCGACAGGGCTAGCAATCAGCCCCAGCATTTT; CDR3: CSAATDRASNQPQHF
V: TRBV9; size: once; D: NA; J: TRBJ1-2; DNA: TGTGCCAGCAGCGTAGCTCGGGTCGCCGATACTTTTAAAATGAAAGGCTACACCTTC; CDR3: CASSVARVADTFKMKGYTF
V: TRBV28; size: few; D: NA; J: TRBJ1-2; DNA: TGTGCCAGCAGTAAAGCTCGACGGCATCCCTACTATGGCTACACCTTC; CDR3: CASSKARRHPYYGYTF
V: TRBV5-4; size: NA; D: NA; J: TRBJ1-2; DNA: TGTGCCAGCAGCTTGGCGGTCCCGGGAAGCTATGGCTACACCTTC; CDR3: CASSLAVPGSYGYTF
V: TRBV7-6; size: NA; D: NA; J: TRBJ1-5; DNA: TGTGCCAGCAGCCAGCCAGGGTTCGATCAGCCCCAGCATTTT; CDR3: CASSQPGFDQPQHF
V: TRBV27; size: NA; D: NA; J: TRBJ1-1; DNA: TGTGCCAGCAGTTTATCCCTGGAGTGGATGAACACTGAAGCTTTCTTT; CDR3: CASSLSLEWMNTEAFF
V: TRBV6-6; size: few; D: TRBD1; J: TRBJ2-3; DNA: TGTGCCAGCAGTTACCGCCAGGGGGTGAACACGCAGTATTTT; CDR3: CASSYRQGVNTQYF
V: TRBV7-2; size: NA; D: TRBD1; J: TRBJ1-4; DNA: TGTGCCAGCAGCTTAGCGTCCGGGACAGGGGGGAGTGAAAAACTGTTTTTT; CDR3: CASSLASGTGGSEKLFF
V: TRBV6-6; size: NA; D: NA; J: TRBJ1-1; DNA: TGTGCCAGCAGATCCCCACCGTTACGTCAGGGTGCGAGTAACACTGAAGCTTTCTTT; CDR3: CASRSPPLRQGASNTEAFF
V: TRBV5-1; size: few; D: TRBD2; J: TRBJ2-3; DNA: TGCGCCAGCAGCCGAGGGACTAGCGGGGGGGCCGAAGATACGCAGTATTTT; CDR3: CASSRGTSGGAEDTQYF
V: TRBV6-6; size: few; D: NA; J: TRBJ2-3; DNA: TGTGCCAGCAGTTACTCCCAGGGGGGGCAGGATACGCAGTATTTT; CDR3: CASSYSQGGQDTQYF
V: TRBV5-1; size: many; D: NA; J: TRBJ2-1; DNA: TGCGCCAGCAGCTTGCAGGGTTTCACGTACAATGAGCAGTTCTTC; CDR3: CASSLQGFTYNEQFF
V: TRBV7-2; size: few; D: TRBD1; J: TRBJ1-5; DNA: TGTGCCAGCAGCTTAGCCGGACAGGGCATTGGGCCCCAGCATTTT; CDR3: CASSLAGQGIGPQHF